This T cell receptor beta chain was documented in a study of human thymus T cells. This clone was recorded once. CDR1 is MDHEN, CDR2 SYDVKM, per germline. V was trimmed by 1 base and J by 1 base, leaving 13 bases between them. The CDR3 sequence is 16 residues long. Measured with immunoSEQ multiplex PCR; TCRdb has only the in-frame clones, and not every one. The sample lists about 43,000 clones, 95% seen once, with 0.15% to 0.2% in the top ten. The specimen was blood. This TCR came from a girl less than two years old with a congenital heart defect but otherwise immunologically healthy. This chain joins TRBV28 and TRBJ2-5; TRBD1 is a possible D gene (6 bases). This CDR3 is CASSLLGAFSQETQYF. Here the CDR3 DNA reads TGTGCCAGCAGTTTATTGGGGGCTTTCTCCCAAGAGACCCAGTACTTC.